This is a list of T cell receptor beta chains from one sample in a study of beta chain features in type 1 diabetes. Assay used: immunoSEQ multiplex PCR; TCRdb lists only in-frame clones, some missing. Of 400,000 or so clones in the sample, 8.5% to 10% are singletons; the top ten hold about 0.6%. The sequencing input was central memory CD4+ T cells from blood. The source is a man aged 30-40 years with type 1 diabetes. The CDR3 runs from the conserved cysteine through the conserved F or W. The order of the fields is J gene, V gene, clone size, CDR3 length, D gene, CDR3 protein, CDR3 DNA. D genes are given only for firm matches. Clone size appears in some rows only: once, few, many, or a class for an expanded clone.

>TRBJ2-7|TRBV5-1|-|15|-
CASSLQPGSEGEQYF
TGCGCCAGCAGCCTCCAACCGGGATCCGAGGGCGAGCAGTACTTC
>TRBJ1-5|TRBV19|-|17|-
CASSIANRGGGNQPQHF
TGTGCCAGTAGTATAGCAAATCGAGGGGGTGGCAATCAGCCCCAGCATTTT
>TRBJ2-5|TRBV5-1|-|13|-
CASSLVGQETQYF
TGCGCCAGCAGCTTGGTGGGCCAAGAGACCCAGTACTTC
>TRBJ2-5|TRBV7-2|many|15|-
CASSLGGAHQETQYF
TGTGCCAGCAGCTTAGGGGGGGCCCACCAAGAGACCCAGTACTTC
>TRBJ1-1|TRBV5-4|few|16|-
CASSPAKGARVAEAFF
TGTGCCAGCAGCCCGGCAAAAGGGGCGAGAGTGGCTGAAGCTTTCTTT
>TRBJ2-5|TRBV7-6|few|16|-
CASSLGLSLWTETQYF
TGTGCCAGCAGCTTGGGGCTTAGTTTGTGGACAGAGACCCAGTACTTC
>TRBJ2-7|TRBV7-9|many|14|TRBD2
CASTLGGSQREQYF
TGTGCCAGCACGCTGGGCGGGAGTCAACGCGAGCAGTACTTC
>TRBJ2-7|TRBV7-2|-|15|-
CASSLWHGSSYEQYF
TGTGCCAGCAGCTTGTGGCATGGGAGCTCCTACGAGCAGTACTTC
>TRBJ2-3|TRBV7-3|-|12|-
CASSDRHDTQYF
TGTGCCAGCAGCGATAGACACGATACGCAGTATTTT
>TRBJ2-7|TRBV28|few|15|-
CASTLAQGSGYEQYF
TGTGCCAGCACCCTGGCCCAGGGAAGTGGATACGAGCAGTACTTC
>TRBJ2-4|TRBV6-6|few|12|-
CASSYTDGIQYF
TGTGCCAGCAGTTACACGGACGGTATTCAGTACTTC
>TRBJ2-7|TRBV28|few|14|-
CASSTGTGGNEQYF
TGTGCCAGTTCCACGGGCACGGGGGGCAACGAGCAGTACTTC
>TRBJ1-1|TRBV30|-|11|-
CAWSKGLAAFF
TGTGCCTGGAGCAAAGGCCTGGCAGCTTTCTTT
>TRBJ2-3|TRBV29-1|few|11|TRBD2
CSAGGTDTQYF
TGCAGCGCGGGGGGAACAGATACGCAGTATTTT
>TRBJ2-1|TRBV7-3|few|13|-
CASSFGVYNEQFF
TGTGCCAGCAGCTTTGGTGTCTACAATGAGCAGTTCTTC
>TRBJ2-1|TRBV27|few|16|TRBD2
CASSIPASGQNNEQFF
TGTGCCAGCAGCATCCCCGCTAGCGGGCAAAACAATGAGCAGTTCTTC
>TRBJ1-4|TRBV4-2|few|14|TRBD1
CASRPFEYVRGLFF
TGTGCCAGCAGGCCTTTTGAATATGTCAGGGGGCTGTTTTTT
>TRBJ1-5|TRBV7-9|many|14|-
CASSFQTEGKPQHF
TGTGCCAGCAGCTTTCAGACAGAGGGTAAGCCCCAGCATTTT
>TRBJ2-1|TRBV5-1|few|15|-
CASSGGGTAYNEQFF
TGCGCCAGCAGCGGGGGCGGGACCGCCTACAATGAGCAGTTCTTC
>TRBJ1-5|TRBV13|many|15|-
CASSLGQTGNQPQHF
TGTGCCAGCAGCCTCGGACAGACGGGCAATCAGCCCCAGCATTTT
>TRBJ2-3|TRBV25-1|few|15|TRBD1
CASSVDRINTDTQYF
TGTGCCAGCAGTGTGGACAGGATAAACACAGATACGCAGTATTTT
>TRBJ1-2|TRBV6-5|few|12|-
CASSSVKYGYTF
TGTGCCAGCAGTTCCGTAAAGTATGGCTACACCTTC
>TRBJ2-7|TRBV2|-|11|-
CASSEFYEQYF
TGTGCCAGCAGTGAGTTCTACGAGCAGTACTTC
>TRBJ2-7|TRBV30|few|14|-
CAWSVWDSNYEQYF
TGTGCCTGGAGTGTATGGGACTCTAACTACGAGCAGTACTTC
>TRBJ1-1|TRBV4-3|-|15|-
CASSHINSMNTEAFF
TGCGCCAGCAGCCATATTAATAGCATGAACACTGAAGCTTTCTTT
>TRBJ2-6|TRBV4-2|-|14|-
CATSDTGGANVLTF
TGTGCCACCTCCGATACGGGGGGGGCCAACGTCCTGACTTTC
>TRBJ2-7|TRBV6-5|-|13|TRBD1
CAAGQGTSYEQYF
TGTGCCGCGGGACAGGGGACTTCATACGAGCAGTACTTC
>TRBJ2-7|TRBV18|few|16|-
CASSPLMAENNYEQYF
TGTGCCAGCTCACCACTGATGGCAGAAAATAATTACGAGCAGTACTTC
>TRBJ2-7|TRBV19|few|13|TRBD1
CASSPGTGYEQYF
TGTGCCAGTAGTCCCGGGACAGGGTACGAGCAGTACTTC
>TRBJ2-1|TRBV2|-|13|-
CASSEWERQEQFF
TGTGCCAGCAGTGAATGGGAGCGTCAGGAGCAGTTCTTC
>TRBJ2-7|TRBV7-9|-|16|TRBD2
CASSLGLAGLRLQQYF
TGTGCCAGCAGCTTAGGGCTAGCGGGCCTCCGTCTTCAGCAGTACTTC
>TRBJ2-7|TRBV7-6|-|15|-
CASSLPPGQRDEQYF
TGTGCCAGCAGCCTACCCCCCGGACAGCGGGACGAGCAGTACTTC
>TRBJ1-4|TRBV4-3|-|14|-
CASSLLDGNEKLFF
TGCGCCAGCAGCCTCTTGGACGGTAATGAAAAACTGTTTTTT
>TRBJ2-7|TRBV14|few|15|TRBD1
CASSRPGQGTYEQYF
TGTGCCAGCAGCCGGCCGGGACAGGGAACCTACGAGCAGTACTTC
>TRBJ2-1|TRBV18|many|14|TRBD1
CASSPPRRGYEQFF
TGTGCCAGCTCACCACCGCGCAGGGGGTATGAGCAGTTCTTC
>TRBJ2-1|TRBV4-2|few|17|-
CASSQEISLASYNEQFF
TGTGCCAGCAGCCAAGAAATCTCCCTAGCGTCTTACAATGAGCAGTTCTTC
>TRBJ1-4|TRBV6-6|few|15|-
CASSQIPGGNEKLFF
TGTGCCAGCAGTCAGATCCCCGGGGGCAATGAAAAACTGTTTTTT
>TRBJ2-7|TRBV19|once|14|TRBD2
CASSMAGGTYEQYF
TGTGCCAGTAGTATGGCGGGAGGTACCTACGAGCAGTACTTC
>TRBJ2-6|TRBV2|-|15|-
CASSDEGGGANVLTF
TGTGCCAGCAGTGACGAGGGTGGTGGGGCCAACGTCCTGACTTTC
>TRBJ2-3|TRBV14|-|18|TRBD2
CASSQEPLLAASPDTQYF
TGTGCCAGCAGCCAAGAGCCCCTACTAGCGGCTAGCCCAGATACGCAGTATTTT
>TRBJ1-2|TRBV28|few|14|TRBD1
CAILSDRVNYGYTF
TGTGCCATCCTCTCCGACAGGGTGAACTATGGCTACACCTTC
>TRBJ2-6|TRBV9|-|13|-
CASRESGANVLTF
TGTGCCAGCAGGGAGTCTGGGGCCAACGTCCTGACTTTC
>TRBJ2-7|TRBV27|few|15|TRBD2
CASSLFSGSPYEQYF
TGTGCCAGCAGTTTATTTAGCGGGAGTCCCTACGAGCAGTACTTC
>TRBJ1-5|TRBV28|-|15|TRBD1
CASMGADREDQPQHF
TGTGCCAGCATGGGAGCGGACAGGGAGGATCAGCCCCAGCATTTT
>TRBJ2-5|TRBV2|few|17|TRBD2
CASSYGSTSGSHETQYF
TGTGCCAGCAGTTACGGGTCGACTAGCGGGAGCCATGAGACCCAGTACTTC
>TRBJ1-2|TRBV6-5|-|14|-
CASSYSRLNYGYTF
TGTGCCAGCAGTTACTCAAGGCTTAACTATGGCTACACCTTC
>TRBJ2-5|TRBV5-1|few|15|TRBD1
CASSGFPKGAETQYF
TGCGCCAGCAGTGGGTTCCCAAAGGGGGCAGAGACCCAGTACTTC
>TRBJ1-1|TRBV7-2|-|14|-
CASSNKGHYTEAFF
TGTGCCAGCAGCAACAAGGGCCACTACACTGAAGCTTTCTTT
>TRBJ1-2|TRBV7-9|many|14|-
CASSLPAGPYGYTF
TGTGCCAGCAGCTTACCGGCCGGACCCTATGGCTACACCTTC
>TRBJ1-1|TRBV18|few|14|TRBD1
CASSPNRGETEAFF
TGTGCCAGCTCACCGAACAGGGGGGAAACTGAAGCTTTCTTT
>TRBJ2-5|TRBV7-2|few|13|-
CASSFGLQETQYF
TGTGCCAGCAGCTTTGGACTTCAAGAGACCCAGTACTTC
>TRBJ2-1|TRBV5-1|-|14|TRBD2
CASSPSGAYNEQFF
TGCGCCAGCAGCCCCAGCGGGGCTTACAATGAGCAGTTCTTC
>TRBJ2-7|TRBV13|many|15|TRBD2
CASSYAGGAGYEQYF
TGTGCCAGCAGCTACGCCGGGGGGGCGGGCTACGAGCAGTACTTC
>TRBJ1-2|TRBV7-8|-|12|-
CASSDQGRGYTF
TGTGCCAGCAGCGATCAGGGGCGCGGCTACACCTTC
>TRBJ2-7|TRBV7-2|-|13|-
CASSFGEGYEQYF
TGTGCCAGCAGCTTCGGGGAAGGTTACGAGCAGTACTTC
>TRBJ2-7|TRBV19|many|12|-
CASSTGQYEQYF
TGTGCCAGTAGTACCGGACAGTACGAGCAGTACTTC